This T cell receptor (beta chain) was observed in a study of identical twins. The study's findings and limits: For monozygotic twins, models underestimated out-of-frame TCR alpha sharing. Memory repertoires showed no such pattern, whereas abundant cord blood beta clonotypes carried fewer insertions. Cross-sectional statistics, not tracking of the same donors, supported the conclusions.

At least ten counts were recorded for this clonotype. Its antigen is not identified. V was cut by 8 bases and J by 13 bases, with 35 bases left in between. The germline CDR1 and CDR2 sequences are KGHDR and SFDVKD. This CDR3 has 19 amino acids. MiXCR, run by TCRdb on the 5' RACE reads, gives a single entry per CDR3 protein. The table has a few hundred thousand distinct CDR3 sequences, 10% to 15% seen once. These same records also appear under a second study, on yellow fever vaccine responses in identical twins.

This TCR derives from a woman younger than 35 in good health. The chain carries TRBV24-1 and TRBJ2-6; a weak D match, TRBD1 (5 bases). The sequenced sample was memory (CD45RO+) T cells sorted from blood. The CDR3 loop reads CATTRQSALWGHWTLVLTF. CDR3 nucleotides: TGTGCCACCACGCGGCAGAGCGCGCTCTGGGGCCACTGGACCCTAGTCCTGACTTTC.